Listed here are 4 T cell receptor beta chains from one sample, sequenced in a study of technical replicates of blood from a handful of donors. TCRdb's copy holds only in-frame clones and misses some; the assay was immunoSEQ multiplex PCR. The table includes 65,000 to 95,000 clones, roughly 98% detected once. Sequencing was carried out using T cells isolated from PBMCs. These receptors were obtained from a human donor in good health.

The V and J genes are TRBV29-1 and TRBJ2-7; a weak D match, TRBD2 (5 bases). CDR3 size: 13 residues. Germline V CDR1 and CDR2: SQVTM, ANQGSEA. Trimming took 3 bases from V and 4 from J, leaving 13 bases between them. CDR3 sequence reads: CSVEGGERYEQYF. For the CDR3, the DNA is TGCAGCGTTGAGGGTGGGGAGAGGTACGAGCAGTACTTC.

The rearrangement joins TRBV5-6 to TRBJ2-2; TRBD2 matches 11 bases. The J segment lost 5 bases and the V segment lost 4 bases, leaving 4 bases of the junction unmatched. CDR1 and CDR2 (germline): SGHDT, YYEEEE. The CDR3 is 15 amino acids. The CDR3 coding sequence is TGTGCCAGCAGCCTGACTAGCGGGATTACCGGGGAGCTGTTTTTT. Residues: CASSLTSGITGELFF.

The genes are TRBV19 and TRBJ2-2; 7 bases match TRBD1. Trimming took 5 bases from V and 1 from J; bases not matched to a gene: 4. The CDR3 is 15 amino acids. The V gene's germline CDR1 is LNHDA and CDR2 SQIVND (reference sequence). The CDR3 bases are TGTGCCAGTAGTTTAGGGACAGTGAACACCGGGGAGCTGTTTTTT. It specifies CASSLGTVNTGELFF.

The gene calls are TRBV4-2 and TRBJ2-2; no firm D call. Trimming shortened V by 4 bases and J by 5 bases, and 14 bases separated the two germline ends. Per germline, CDR1 LGHNA and CDR2 YNFKEQ. This CDR3 spans 15 amino acids. The CDR3 DNA follows: TGTGCCAGCAGCCCACCCGGGTTCTCAACCGGGGAGCTGTTTTTT. It encodes CASSPPGFSTGELFF.